The clone carrying this T cell receptor beta chain was counted only a few times. The J segment lost 6 bases and the V segment lost 1 base, leaving 2 bases of the junction unmatched. Germline CDR1 reads SGHTA; CDR2 reads FQGNSA. The CDR3 is made up of 13 amino acids. This specimen belongs to a study of T cells after yellow fever vaccination. TCRdb fed the 5' RACE reads into MiXCR, producing one record per CDR3 protein. The data show 150,000 to 200,000 distinct CDR3 sequences, with approximately 9.7% seen just once and roughly a third held by the top ten. Sample: CD8+ T cells sorted from PBMCs, taken 45 days after the yellow fever booster vaccination. This sequence was found in a man younger than 35 who received the YFV17D yellow fever vaccine. The rearrangement joins TRBV7-2 to TRBJ1-2; TRBD1 matches at 7 bases. The CDR3 nucleotides read TGTGCCAGCAGCTTAGGGCAGGGGGATGGCTACACCTTC. Translated, it gives CASSLGQGDGYTF.